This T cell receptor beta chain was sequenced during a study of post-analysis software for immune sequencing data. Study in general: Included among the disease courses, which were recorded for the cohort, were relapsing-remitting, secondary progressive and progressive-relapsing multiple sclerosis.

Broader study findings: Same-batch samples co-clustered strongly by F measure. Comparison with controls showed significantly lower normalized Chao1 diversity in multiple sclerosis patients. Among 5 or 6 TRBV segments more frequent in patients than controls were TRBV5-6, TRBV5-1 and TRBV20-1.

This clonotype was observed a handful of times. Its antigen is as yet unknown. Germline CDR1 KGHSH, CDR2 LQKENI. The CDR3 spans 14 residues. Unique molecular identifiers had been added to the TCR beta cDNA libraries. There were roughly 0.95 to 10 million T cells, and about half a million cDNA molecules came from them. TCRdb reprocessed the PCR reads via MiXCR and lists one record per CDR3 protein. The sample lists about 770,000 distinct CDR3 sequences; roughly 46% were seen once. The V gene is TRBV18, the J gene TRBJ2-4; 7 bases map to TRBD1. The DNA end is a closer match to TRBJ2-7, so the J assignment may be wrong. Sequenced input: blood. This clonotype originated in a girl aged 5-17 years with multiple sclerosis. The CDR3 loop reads CASSPRPTGVEQYF. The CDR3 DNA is TGTGCCAGCTCACCACGACCCACAGGGGTCGAGCAGTACTTC.